A selection of T cell receptor beta chains follows, all from one sample in a study of blood T cell repertoires in COVID-19. TCRdb's table, derived via immunoSEQ multiplex PCR, lists solely in-frame clones and lacks some. The sample has under 60,000 clones, around 86% seen once. Sequencing was done on a sample of peripheral blood. These receptors all come from a human donor in a cohort sampled during active COVID-19. Each CDR3 is given with its conserved first and last residue. D genes are given only for firm matches. Clone size is given for some rows only: seen once, a few or many times, or a class if the clone is expanded.

NA,TRBV16,TRBJ2-7,TRBD1,CASSQSSNRGQQYF,TGTGCCAGCAGCCAATCGAGTAACAGGGGCCAGCAGTACTTC
once,TRBV11-3,TRBJ2-7,TRBD1,CASSRRDSYEQYF,TGTGCCAGCAGCCGCCGGGACAGTTACGAGCAGTACTTC
NA,TRBV5-1,TRBJ1-2,TRBD1,CASSVSRTGANYGYTF,TGCGCCAGCAGCGTATCTCGGACAGGAGCTAACTATGGCTACACCTTC
NA,TRBV11-3,TRBJ2-1,TRBD2,CASSLKGSGNLSPEQFF,TGTGCCAGCAGCTTAAAAGGGAGCGGGAACCTCTCGCCTGAGCAGTTCTTC
NA,TRBV9,TRBJ2-1,TRBD2,CASSPRTSGMNSAYNEQFF,TGTGCCAGCAGCCCCCGGACTAGCGGGATGAATAGCGCCTACAATGAGCAGTTCTTC
NA,TRBV7-3,TRBJ2-2,TRBD2,CASRDQLAGAAGELFF,TGTGCCAGCAGGGACCAACTAGCGGGAGCGGCCGGGGAGCTGTTTTTT
NA,TRBV6-5,TRBJ1-2,TRBD1,CASSPPGTGRYGYTF,TGTGCCAGCAGCCCACCCGGGACAGGGCGCTATGGCTACACCTTC
NA,TRBV19,TRBJ2-2,TRBD2,CASSRGLAGEGRELFF,TGTGCCAGTAGTAGGGGACTAGCGGGAGAGGGCAGGGAGCTGTTTTTT
NA,TRBV5-1,TRBJ1-4,NA,CASKKQANEKLFF,TGCGCCAGCAAGAAGCAGGCTAATGAAAAACTGTTTTTT
once,TRBV5-1,TRBJ1-2,NA,CASSLMAGGNYGYTF,TGCGCCAGCAGCTTAATGGCGGGCGGGAACTATGGCTACACCTTC
NA,TRBV28,TRBJ1-5,NA,CASRITGKGWGAPLPDQPQHF,TGTGCCAGCAGAATCACTGGAAAGGGTTGGGGAGCTCCCCTTCCGGATCAGCCCCAGCATTTT
NA,TRBV11-2,TRBJ2-2,NA,CASSLDLTSGELFF,TGTGCCAGCAGCTTAGATTTAACATCCGGGGAGCTGTTTTTT
NA,TRBV7-2,TRBJ2-3,TRBD2,CASSLDSGKFTDTQYF,TGTGCCAGCAGCTTAGATAGCGGGAAATTCACAGATACGCAGTATTTT
NA,TRBV4-2,TRBJ2-1,TRBD2,CASSRELAGGPHEQFF,TGTGCCAGCAGCCGCGAACTAGCGGGAGGGCCGCATGAGCAGTTCTTC
NA,TRBV6-5,TRBJ1-2,TRBD1,CASRPQGVGGGYTF,TGTGCCAGCAGGCCACAGGGGGTGGGGGGTGGCTACACCTTC
NA,TRBV28,TRBJ2-7,NA,CASSSPRHLGSYEQYF,TGTGCCAGCAGTTCCCCGCGGCACTTGGGCTCCTACGAGCAGTACTTC
NA,TRBV11-3,TRBJ1-3,NA,CASGWGHRPGNTIYF,TGTGCCAGCGGCTGGGGACACCGACCTGGAAACACCATATATTTT
NA,TRBV7-9,TRBJ1-2,NA,CASSLGAGVGYTF,TGTGCCAGCAGCTTAGGAGCAGGGGTCGGCTACACCTTC
NA,TRBV7-2,TRBJ1-2,NA,CASSLARRQTYGYTF,TGTGCCAGCAGCTTAGCGAGGAGGCAGACCTATGGCTACACCTTC
NA,TRBV20-1,TRBJ1-5,NA,CSACDRNNQPQHF,TGCAGTGCTTGTGACAGGAACAATCAGCCCCAGCATTTT
few,TRBV4-3,TRBJ2-2,TRBD2,CASSLWAGTSGRLNTGELFF,TGCGCCAGCAGCCTCTGGGCCGGGACTAGCGGGAGGCTGAACACCGGGGAGCTGTTTTTT
medium-sized,TRBV9,TRBJ1-2,NA,CASSAGDSEGYTF,TGTGCCAGCAGCGCAGGGGATTCAGAGGGCTACACCTTC
NA,TRBV6-6,TRBJ2-5,TRBD1,CASSVGDRGIATQYF,TGTGCCAGCAGTGTAGGTGACAGGGGCATTGCGACCCAGTACTTC
NA,TRBV7-2,TRBJ2-7,TRBD1,CASSLWGQGDYEQYF,TGTGCCAGCAGCTTATGGGGACAGGGAGATTACGAGCAGTACTTC
few,TRBV6-5,TRBJ1-1,TRBD1,CASSPRGRGLTEAFF,TGTGCCAGCAGCCCGCGGGGCAGGGGGCTGACTGAAGCTTTCTTT
once,TRBV14,TRBJ2-1,NA,CASSRRLATYNEQFF,TGTGCCAGCAGCCGTAGGCTAGCGACCTACAATGAGCAGTTCTTC
NA,TRBV5-1,TRBJ1-1,NA,CASSLDRPNTEAFF,TGCGCCAGCAGCTTAGACAGGCCGAACACTGAAGCTTTCTTT
NA,TRBV30,TRBJ2-7,TRBD2,CAWAEPGLAGVREQYF,TGTGCCTGGGCAGAACCGGGACTAGCGGGAGTGCGGGAGCAGTACTTC
NA,TRBV7-2,TRBJ1-1,NA,CASSLDRNTEAFF,TGTGCCAGCAGCTTGGACAGGAACACTGAAGCTTTCTTT
NA,TRBV5-1,TRBJ1-2,TRBD1,CASSPRQGLDLNYGYTF,TGCGCCAGCAGCCCCCGACAGGGACTAGACCTTAACTATGGCTACACCTTC
NA,TRBV27,TRBJ2-5,NA,CASSSPGTTETQYF,TGTGCCAGCAGCTCCCCCGGGACAACAGAGACCCAGTACTTC
NA,TRBV19,TRBJ1-1,TRBD1,CASTTGAAGGMNTEAFF,TGTGCCAGTACCACCGGAGCGGCAGGGGGGATGAACACTGAAGCTTTCTTT
NA,TRBV10-1,TRBJ2-4,NA,CASSDAGNANIQYF,TGCGCCAGCAGTGATGCCGGGAACGCAAACATTCAGTACTTC
NA,TRBV5-1,TRBJ2-3,TRBD1,CASSRPTGVADTQYF,TGCGCCAGCAGTCGACCGACAGGGGTGGCAGATACGCAGTATTTT
NA,TRBV7-3,TRBJ1-3,NA,CASAESSGNTIYF,TGTGCCAGCGCGGAGAGCTCTGGAAACACCATATATTTT
NA,TRBV5-5,TRBJ2-1,TRBD1,CASSLVGTGSYNEQFF,TGTGCCAGCAGCTTAGTTGGGACAGGCTCCTACAATGAGCAGTTCTTC
once,TRBV6-1,TRBJ2-7,TRBD2,CASSVAPLTSGITYEQYF,TGTGCCAGCAGTGTTGCCCCCTTGACTAGCGGGATAACCTACGAGCAGTACTTC
NA,TRBV4-1,TRBJ2-5,TRBD2,CASSPRLAGGQETQYF,TGCGCCAGCAGCCCCCGACTAGCGGGAGGCCAAGAGACCCAGTACTTC
NA,TRBV7-2,TRBJ2-7,NA,CASSSPFYEQYF,TGTGCCAGCAGCTCCCCGTTTTACGAGCAGTACTTC
NA,TRBV27,TRBJ1-6,TRBD1,CASSSRRTGNNSPLHF,TGTGCCAGCAGTAGCAGAAGGACAGGGAATAATTCACCCCTCCACTTT